The entry below describes one T cell receptor beta chain. Antigen unknown. A read error may account for a junction end that differs from germline. Assay used: immunoSEQ multiplex PCR; TCRdb lists only in-frame clones, some missing. The sample comprises 5,000 to 7,000 clones, around 62% of which are singletons, and roughly 40% rests with the top ten. The data stem from a study of CD8 T cell repertoires and HIV-1 epitope variants. Study context: Separate wells received one of Twenty-five Gag or Nef variant peptides. Enriched T cells were co-cultured with equal numbers of autologous T cell-negative antigen-presenting cells. Study-wide points: About ten TCR beta clonotypes were antigen-specific, six apparently recognizing autologous or escape variants.

This CDR3 is 13 amino acids long. Germline V lookup: CDR1 SQVTM, CDR2 ANQGSEA. The sequenced sample was cultured CD8+ T cells derived from PBMCs. The chain combines TRBV29-1 with TRBJ1-2, with a tentative D call TRBD1 (5 bases). The source is a male donor with HIV. The CDR3 is CSAEKGMDYGYTF. The CDR3 DNA reads TGCAGCGCTGAAAAGGGGATGGACTATGGCTACACCTTC.